The clone carrying this T cell receptor (beta chain) was recorded once. This entry comes from a study of control samples from healthy donors and cancer patients. The V end was cut by 5 bases, the J end by 1 base, with 14 bases between. The CDR3 sequence is 15 residues long. CDR1 and CDR2 from the germline V gene are MNHEY and SVGAGI. Libraries were prepared by immunoSEQ multiplex PCR; TCRdb keeps only in-frame clonotypes and omits some of them. The sample has 150,000 to 200,000 clones; around 90% are singletons. The source material was blood. The V call is TRBV6-5, the J call TRBJ1-1, with D perhaps matching TRBD1 (5 bases). This sequence originates from a man aged 30 to 45 in good health. The CDR3 region is CASSPPGRRNTEAFF. The CDR3 DNA follows: TGTGCCAGCAGTCCTCCGGGACGACGGAACACTGAAGCTTTCTTT.